The clone carrying this T cell receptor beta chain was seen more than once but under ten times. Germline assignment: CDR1 SGHRS and CDR2 YFSETQ. Between the trimmed V and J ends, which lost 4 bases and 5 bases, there was a span of 15 bases. CDR3 size: 14 residues. The method was immunoSEQ multiplex PCR; TCRdb's version includes in-frame clones alone and lacks a portion of them. The table includes 150,000 to 200,000 clones, less than 90% detected once. This sample is part of a study of blood T cell repertoires in COVID-19. Donors were grouped by their self-reported clinical history. V and J are TRBV5-1 and TRBJ1-1; possible D gene TRBD1, 5 bases. This receptor was taken from a woman in her forties or fifties who had recovered from COVID-19. The material sequenced was PBMCs or T cells enriched from blood (not recorded which). CDR3: CASSPGTEGTEAFF. CDR3 in DNA: TGCGCCAGCAGCCCGGGGACGGAGGGGACTGAAGCTTTCTTT.